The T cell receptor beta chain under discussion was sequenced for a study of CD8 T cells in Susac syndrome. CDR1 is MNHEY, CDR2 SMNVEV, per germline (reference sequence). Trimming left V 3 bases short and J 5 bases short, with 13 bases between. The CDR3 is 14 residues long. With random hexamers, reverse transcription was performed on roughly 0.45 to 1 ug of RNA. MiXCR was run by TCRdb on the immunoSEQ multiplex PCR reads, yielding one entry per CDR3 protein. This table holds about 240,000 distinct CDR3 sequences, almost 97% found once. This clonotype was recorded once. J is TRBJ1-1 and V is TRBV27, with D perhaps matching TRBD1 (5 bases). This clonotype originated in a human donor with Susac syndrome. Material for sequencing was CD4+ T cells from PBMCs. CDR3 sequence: CASSLSRGDTEAFF. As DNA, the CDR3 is TGTGCCAGCAGTTTGAGCCGAGGGGATACTGAAGCTTTCTTT.